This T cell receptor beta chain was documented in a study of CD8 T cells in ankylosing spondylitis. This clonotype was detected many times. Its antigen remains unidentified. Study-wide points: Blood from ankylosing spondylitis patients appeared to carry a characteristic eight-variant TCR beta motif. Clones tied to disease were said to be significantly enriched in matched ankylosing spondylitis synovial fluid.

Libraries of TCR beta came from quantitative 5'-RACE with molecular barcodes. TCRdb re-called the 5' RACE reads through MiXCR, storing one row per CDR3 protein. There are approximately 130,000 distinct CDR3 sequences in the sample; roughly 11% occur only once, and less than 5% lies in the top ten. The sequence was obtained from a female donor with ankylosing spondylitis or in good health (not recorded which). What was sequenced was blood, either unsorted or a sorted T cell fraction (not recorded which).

CDR3 protein: CASSQDTWEAYGYTF. CDR3 bases: TGTGCCAGCAGCCAAGATACTTGGGAAGCTTATGGCTACACCTTC. The chain is built from TRBV3-1 and TRBJ1-2; no definite D call. V gave up 0 bases and J gave up 5 bases, with 13 bases separating them. The CDR3 consists of 15 residues. CDR1 is LGHDT and CDR2 is YNNKEL in the germline V gene (reference sequence).